Presented here are 30 T cell receptor beta chains from one specimen sequenced in a study of T-cell reconstitution after alpha-beta-depleted transplantation in children. Molecular barcoding with unique molecular identifiers was used for the TCRbeta library. TCRdb independently ran MiXCR on the PCR reads; one entry per CDR3 protein. There are roughly 610,000 distinct CDR3 sequences in the sample; about 10% occur only once, and about 4% lies in the top ten. The source material was PBMCs from the stem cell graft donor, sampled from the stem cell graft. All receptors derive from a human donor who donated a stem cell graft to a child with acute myeloid leukemia.

This chain links TRBV4-2 with TRBJ2-3; 7 positions match TRBD2. V was pared by 4 bases and J by 2 bases, with 9 bases of the junction left unmatched. Germline CDR1 LGHNA, CDR2 YNFKEQ. The CDR3 length is 16 residues. CDR3 coding DNA: TGTGCCAGCAGCCCCAAGATGGAGCGGGACACAGATACGCAGTATTTT. It is translated as CASSPKMERDTDTQYF.

This clonotype was counted only a few times. The J gene is TRBJ2-5, the V gene TRBV29-1; 7 nucleotides align to TRBD1. Germline loops: CDR1 SQVTM, CDR2 ANQGSEA. This CDR3 has 13 amino acids. J was trimmed by 5 bases and V by 4 bases; bases with no gene match: 7. CDR3: CSVGGGARETQYF. The CDR3 nucleotides read TGCAGCGTTGGAGGGGGCGCGAGGGAGACCCAGTACTTC.

The chain has TRBV10-3 and TRBJ2-3; D is ambiguous. The V end was cut by 10 bases, the J end by 1 base, with 15 bases between. Germline V CDR1 and CDR2: ENHRY, SYGVKD. The CDR3 consists of 14 residues. The CDR3 sequence is CATWDKVGTDTQYF. CDR3 DNA sequence: TGTGCCACCTGGGATAAAGTGGGCACAGATACGCAGTATTTT.

The genes are TRBV5-1 and TRBJ1-1; tentative D call: TRBD1 (5 bases). Germline lookup yields CDR1 SGHRS and CDR2 YFSETQ. V shed 3 bases and J shed 4 bases, with 10 bases lying between them. The CDR3 runs 13 residues. The CDR3 region is CASSSGSSTEAFF. DNA for the CDR3: TGCGCCAGCAGCTCAGGGTCGAGCACTGAAGCTTTCTTT. The full variable domain, its missing parts supplied by reference TRBV5-1 and TRBJ1-1, is KAGVTQTPRYLIKTRGQQVTLSCSPISGHRSVSWYQQTPGQGLQFLFEYFSETQRNKGNFPGRFSGRQFSNSRSEMNVSTLELGDSALYLCASSSGSSTEAFFGQGTRLTVV.

Comments on this clonotype: A much more abundant neighbour one base away suggests this may be a read error. J is TRBJ2-5 and V is TRBV5-1, with D tentatively TRBD1 (6 bases). CDR1 and CDR2 (germline): SGHRS, YFSETQ. This CDR3 is 14 amino acids long. Deletions cut 4 bases from V and 9 bases from J, with 19 bases between. In DNA, the CDR3 is TGCGCCAGCAGCGTGGACAGCGAGGTGGAGGCCCAGTACTTC. Its translation is CASSVDSEVEAQYF.

This clonotype was counted a few times. The DNA of the CDR3 is TGTGCCACCAGTGACCCCGGACAGGAGCACGGGGAGCTGTTTTTT. Residues: CATSDPGQEHGELFF. The chain has TRBV24-1 and TRBJ2-2; 7 bases agree with TRBD1. V shed 4 bases, J shed 7 bases, and the junction held 8 bases outside the gene matches. This CDR3 has 15 amino acids. CDR1 is KGHDR, CDR2 SFDVKD, per germline.

This clonotype was seen ten or more times. CDR3 loop: CASSPTGSLYQPQHF. The CDR3 nucleotides are TGTGCCAGCTCACCGACAGGGTCCCTTTATCAGCCCCAGCATTTT. The chain combines TRBV18 with TRBJ1-5; 7 positions agree with TRBD1. CDR1 and CDR2 (germline): KGHSH, LQKENI. Trimming removed 3 bases from V and 5 bases from J; junction bases left unmatched: 7. The CDR3 consists of 15 residues.

A few counts support this clonotype. The rearrangement links TRBV5-1 to TRBJ2-2; D unclear. Germline V lookup: CDR1 SGHRS, CDR2 YFSETQ. The CDR3 covers 16 residues. The V and J ends lost 0 bases and 4 bases respectively, with 13 bases between them. As DNA, the CDR3 is TGCGCCAGCAGCTTGGTCGCGACACTGATCACCGGGGAGCTGTTTTTT. Encoded protein: CASSLVATLITGELFF.

Only a few counts were recorded for this clonotype. The V and J genes are TRBV20-1 and TRBJ1-2, with D perhaps TRBD1 (6 bases). V lost 8 bases, J lost 8 bases, and 30 bases lay in between. This CDR3 spans 16 amino acids. Germline values: CDR1 DFQATT, CDR2 SNEGSKA (reference sequence). CDR3 loop: CSQWVQGSLTERGYTF. The DNA of the CDR3 is TGCAGTCAGTGGGTCCAGGGGTCCCTAACAGAGAGGGGCTACACCTTC.

This clonotype was detected many times. The chain employs TRBV6-2 or TRBV6-3 and TRBJ2-1; D is possibly TRBD2 (7 bases). Trimming stripped 6 bases from V and 3 bases from J, with 21 bases between. The CDR3 runs 17 residues. CDR1 is MNHEY and CDR2 is SVGEGT in the germline V gene. The CDR3 loop reads CASSQGFASGLYNEQFF. The CDR3 nucleotides read TGTGCCAGCAGCCAGGGGTTTGCTAGCGGACTCTACAATGAGCAGTTCTTC.

This chain connects TRBV20-1 to TRBJ1-1; perhaps TRBD1 as D (6 bases). Trimming took 2 bases from V and 7 from J, leaving 11 bases between them. The CDR3 has 12 residues. CDR1 is DFQATT, CDR2 SNEGSKA, per germline (reference sequence). The CDR3 nucleotides read TGCAGTGCTAGAACAGGGACGGGTGAAGCTTTCTTT. Translated, it gives CSARTGTGEAFF.

CDR3 amino acids: CSARGTRDYEQYF. CDR3 coding DNA: TGCAGTGCTAGAGGGACTAGAGATTACGAGCAGTACTTC. V is TRBV20-1 and J is TRBJ2-7, with 7 bases that match TRBD2. The V segment lost 1 base and the J segment 4 bases; nucleotides outside the gene matches: 4. In germline, CDR1 is DFQATT, CDR2 SNEGSKA (reference sequence). The CDR3 loop spans 13 amino acids.

The chain joins TRBV29-1 to TRBJ1-1; 7 bases are shared with TRBD1. This CDR3 comprises 10 residues. V gave up 4 bases and J gave up 8 bases; unmatched junction bases: 1. CDR1 is SQVTM, CDR2 ANQGSEA, per germline. The DNA for the CDR3 is TGCAGCGTTGGACAGGGAGAAGCTTTCTTT. It is translated as CSVGQGEAFF.

This chain uses TRBV11-2 with TRBJ2-5, with D unresolved. The CDR3 is made up of 13 amino acids. V was pared by 5 bases and J by 6 bases, with 13 bases between. Germline CDR1 reads SGHAT; CDR2 reads FQNNGV. As DNA, the CDR3 is TGTGCCAGCAGCCTTAGCCTGGGAAAGACCCAGTACTTC. Protein sequence: CASSLSLGKTQYF.

This clonotype was detected many times. CDR3 bases: TGTGCCAGCAGCTCCCCGGGACGACACTACGAGCAGTACTTC. Translation gives CASSSPGRHYEQYF. The chain joins TRBV5-6 to TRBJ2-7; D is perhaps TRBD1 or TRBD2 (5 bases each). CDR1 is SGHDT, CDR2 YYEEEE, per germline. The CDR3 covers 14 residues. V was shortened by 3 bases and J by 3 bases, with 13 bases between the two germline ends.

This chain connects TRBV5-1 to TRBJ1-1, with unresolved D. Germline CDR1 and CDR2: SGHRS and YFSETQ. V was shortened by 0 bases and J by 5 bases, with 14 bases between the two germline ends. The CDR3 covers 15 residues. The CDR3 sequence: CASSLDGTLGTEAFF. The DNA for the CDR3 is TGCGCCAGCAGCTTGGACGGTACCCTGGGGACTGAAGCTTTCTTT.

This clonotype was found a few times. J is TRBJ2-7 and V is TRBV20-1; D is undetermined. CDR1 DFQATT and CDR2 SNEGSKA come from the germline V gene (reference sequence). The length of the CDR3 is 14 residues. Trimming removed 1 base from V and 0 bases from J, with 10 bases in between. CDR3 DNA sequence: TGCAGTGCTAGAGCGGTGGCCAGCTCCTACGAGCAGTACTTC. Protein: CSARAVASSYEQYF.

This clonotype was counted a few times. The V and J genes are TRBV7-2 and TRBJ2-1, with D possibly being TRBD2 (5 bases). The CDR3 sequence is 13 residues long. The V end was cut by 5 bases, the J end by 9 bases, with 14 bases between. Per germline, CDR1 SGHTA and CDR2 FQGNSA. CDR3 nucleotides: TGTGCCAGCAGCCGACCAACGGGGAGTGAGCAGTTCTTC. Protein product: CASSRPTGSEQFF.

This clonotype showed up just a few times. The chain couples TRBV6-1 to TRBJ1-2; the D is unclear. V was shortened by 5 bases and J by 6 bases, with 19 bases between the two germline ends. The CDR3 sequence is 15 residues long. Germline V gene lookup returns CDR1 MNHNS and CDR2 SASEGT. CDR3 in amino acids: CASSPPDYSMDGYTF. In nucleotides, the CDR3 is TGTGCCAGCAGTCCCCCGGACTACAGCATGGATGGCTACACCTTC.

This clonotype showed up just a few times. The chain has TRBV2 and TRBJ2-1; weak D call: TRBD2 (6 bases). V lost 2 bases to trimming and J lost 9 bases, with 14 bases between them. This CDR3 is 14 amino acids long. From germline, CDR1 is SNHLY and CDR2 FYNNEI. The CDR3 DNA sequence: TGTGCCAGCAGTGAAAACGCGGTGGGGGGTGAGCAGTTCTTC. Residues: CASSENAVGGEQFF.

This clonotype has only a few counts. The V gene is TRBV29-1, the J gene TRBJ1-1, with 7 bases lining up with TRBD1. The CDR3 contains 14 residues. Germline-derived CDR1 and CDR2 are SQVTM and ANQGSEA. After removal of 7 bases from V and 1 base from J, the junction contained 9 bases not matched to a gene. CDR3 sequence reads: CSATTDRANTEAFF. In DNA form, the CDR3 reads TGCAGCGCCACCACCGACAGGGCGAACACTGAAGCTTTCTTT.

This rearrangement joins TRBV4-3 to TRBJ2-7; no clear D gene. This CDR3 region has 15 residues. Deletions cut 0 bases from V and 2 bases from J, with 11 bases between. The germline CDR1 and CDR2 sequences are LGHNA and YSLEER. The CDR3 nucleotides are TGCGCCAGCAGCCAAGACAGACAAGTTCCCTACGAGCAGTACTTC. It specifies CASSQDRQVPYEQYF.

The chain combines TRBV4-2 with TRBJ1-5; perhaps TRBD1 as D (5 bases). With 1 base removed from V and 5 bases from J, the gap between germline ends came to 12 bases. Germline V gives CDR1 LGHNA, CDR2 YNFKEQ. CDR3 length: 15 amino acids. CDR3 sequence: CASSQVGMGHQPQHF. In nucleotides, the CDR3 is TGTGCCAGCAGCCAAGTTGGGATGGGGCATCAGCCCCAGCATTTT.

The V and J genes are TRBV7-2 and TRBJ2-2; 8 bases are a match to TRBD1. Looked up from germline, CDR1 is SGHTA and CDR2 is FQGNSA. The CDR3 totals 15 residues. After removal of 2 bases from V and 7 bases from J, the junction contained 6 bases not matched to a gene. CDR3 in amino acids: CASSLRGQGNGELFF. CDR3 nucleotides: TGTGCCAGCAGCTTACGCGGACAGGGAAACGGGGAGCTGTTTTTT. Variable domain in full (rest from reference TRBV7-2 and TRBJ2-2): GAGVSQSPSNKVTEKGKDVELRCDPISGHTALYWYRQSLGQGLEFLIYFQGNSAPDKSGLPSDRFSAERTGGSVSTLTIQRTQQEDSAVYLCASSLRGQGNGELFFGEGSRLTVL.

The sample holds many counts of this clonotype. The rearrangement links TRBV20-1 to TRBJ2-3; 7 bases agree with TRBD1. CDR1 and CDR2 from the germline V gene are DFQATT and SNEGSKA (reference sequence). CDR3 length: 13 residues. V lost 5 bases, J lost 4 bases, and 6 bases stayed unmatched. The CDR3 DNA reads as TGCAGTGCTCGTTACAGGGGCGCAGATACGCAGTATTTT. This encodes CSARYRGADTQYF.

Many counts were recorded for this clonotype. The chain joins TRBV20-1 to TRBJ2-7; 11 nucleotides align to TRBD2. The CDR3 covers 15 residues. Germline loops: CDR1 DFQATT, CDR2 SNEGSKA (reference sequence). The trim removed 1 base at V and 2 bases at J, leaving 4 bases unmatched. CDR3 nucleotide sequence: TGCAGTGCTAGAGTCGGGACTAGCGGACCCTACGAGCAGTACTTC. It encodes CSARVGTSGPYEQYF.

This clonotype occurred many times. The V and J genes are TRBV13 and TRBJ2-7; TRBD2 matches 9 bases. The ends lost 5 bases at V and 2 bases at J; junction bases unmatched: 16. Germline CDR1 and CDR2: PRHDT and FYEKMQ (reference sequence). The CDR3 consists of 18 residues. CDR3 DNA: TGTGCCAGCAGCCTACTCACTAGCGGGCGTGCCCCTCCCTACGAGCAGTACTTC. Amino acid sequence: CASSLLTSGRAPPYEQYF.

This clonotype was picked up a small number of times. The V and J genes are TRBV24-1 and TRBJ2-2; D gene unclear. V lost 1 base to trimming and J lost 5 bases, with 7 bases between them. This CDR3 has 14 residues. CDR1 is KGHDR and CDR2 is SFDVKD in the germline V gene. The CDR3 spells CATSDFRLTGELFF. The CDR3 DNA reads as TGTGCCACCAGTGATTTTCGACTTACCGGGGAGCTGTTTTTT.

The chain recombines TRBV6-2 or TRBV6-3 with TRBJ1-5; D may be TRBD1 (6 bases). In germline, CDR1 is MNHEY, CDR2 SVGEGT. This CDR3 comprises 13 residues. Between the trimmed V and J ends, which lost 6 bases and 5 bases, there was a span of 11 bases. The CDR3 nucleotides are TGTGCCAGCAGCCGAGGGGGGGATCAGCCCCAGCATTTT. This gives the protein CASSRGGDQPQHF.

V usage is TRBV9 and J usage is TRBJ2-5; either TRBD1 or TRBD2 may supply D (5 bases each). CDR1 and CDR2 from the germline V gene are SGDLS and YYNGEE. Trimming removed 3 bases at V and 5 bases at J, with 11 bases between. The length of the CDR3 is 13 residues. This CDR3 reads CASSAGWDETQYF. In DNA form, the CDR3 reads TGTGCCAGCAGCGCGGGGTGGGACGAGACCCAGTACTTC.